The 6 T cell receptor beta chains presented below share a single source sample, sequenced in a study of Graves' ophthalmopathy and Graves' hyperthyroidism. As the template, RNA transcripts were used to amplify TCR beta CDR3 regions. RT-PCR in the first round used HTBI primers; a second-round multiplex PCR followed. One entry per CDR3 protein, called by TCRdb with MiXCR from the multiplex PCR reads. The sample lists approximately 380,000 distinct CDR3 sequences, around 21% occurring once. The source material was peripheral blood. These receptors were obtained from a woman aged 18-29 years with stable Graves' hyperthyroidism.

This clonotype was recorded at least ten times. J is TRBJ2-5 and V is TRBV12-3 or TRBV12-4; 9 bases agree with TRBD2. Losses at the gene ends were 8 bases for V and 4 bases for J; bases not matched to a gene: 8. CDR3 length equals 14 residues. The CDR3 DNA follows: TGTGCCAGCCTCCGCGGGAGGGCCCCAGAGACCCAGTACTTC. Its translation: CASLRGRAPETQYF.

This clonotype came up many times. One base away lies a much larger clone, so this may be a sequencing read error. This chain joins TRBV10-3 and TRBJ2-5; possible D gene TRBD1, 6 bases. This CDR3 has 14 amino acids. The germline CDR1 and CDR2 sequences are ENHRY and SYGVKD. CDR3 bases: TGTGCCATCAGTGAACAGGGCCTGGGAGAGACCAAGTACTTC. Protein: CAISEQGLGETKYF.

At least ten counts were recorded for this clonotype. Here the CDR3 DNA reads TGTGCCAGCAGCTTGGCCGGGAGGGCGGGCCACGAGCAGTACTTC. Protein product: CASSLAGRAGHEQYF. V and J are TRBV5-8 and TRBJ2-7; 8 positions agree with TRBD2. The germline CDR1 and CDR2 sequences are SGHTS and YDEGEE. Germline trimming cut 0 bases from V and 5 bases from J; bases unmatched to any gene: 7. The CDR3 spans 15 residues.

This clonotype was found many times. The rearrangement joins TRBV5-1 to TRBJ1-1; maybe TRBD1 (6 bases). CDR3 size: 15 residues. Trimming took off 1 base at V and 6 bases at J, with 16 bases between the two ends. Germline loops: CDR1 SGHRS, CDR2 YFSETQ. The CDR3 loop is CASSLKQGGLPEAFF. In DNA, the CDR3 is TGCGCCAGCAGCTTGAAACAGGGTGGTTTGCCTGAAGCTTTCTTT.

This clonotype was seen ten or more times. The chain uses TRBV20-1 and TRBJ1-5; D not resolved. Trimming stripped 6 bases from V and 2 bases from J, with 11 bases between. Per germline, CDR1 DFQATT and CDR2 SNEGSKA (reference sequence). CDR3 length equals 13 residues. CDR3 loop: CSADSRGNQPQHF. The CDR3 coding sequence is TGCAGTGCAGATAGTCGGGGCAATCAGCCCCAGCATTTT.

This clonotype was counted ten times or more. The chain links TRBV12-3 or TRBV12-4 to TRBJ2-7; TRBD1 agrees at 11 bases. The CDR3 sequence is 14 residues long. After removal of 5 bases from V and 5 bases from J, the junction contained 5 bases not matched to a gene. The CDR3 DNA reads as TGTGCCAGCAGTGACAGGACAGGGGGCAACGAGCAGTACTTC. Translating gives CASSDRTGGNEQYF.